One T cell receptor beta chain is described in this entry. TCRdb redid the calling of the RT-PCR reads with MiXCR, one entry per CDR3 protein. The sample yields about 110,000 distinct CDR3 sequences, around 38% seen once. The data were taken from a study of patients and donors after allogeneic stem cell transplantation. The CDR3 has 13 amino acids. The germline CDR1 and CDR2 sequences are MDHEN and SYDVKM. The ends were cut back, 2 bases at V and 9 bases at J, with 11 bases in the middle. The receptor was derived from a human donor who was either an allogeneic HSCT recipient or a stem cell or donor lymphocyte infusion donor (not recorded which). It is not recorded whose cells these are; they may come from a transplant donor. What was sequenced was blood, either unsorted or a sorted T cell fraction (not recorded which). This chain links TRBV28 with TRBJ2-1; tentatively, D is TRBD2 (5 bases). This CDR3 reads CASSLAGETEQFF. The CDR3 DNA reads TGTGCCAGCAGTTTAGCTGGGGAGACTGAGCAGTTCTTC.